What follows are 14 T cell receptor beta chains derived from one specimen sequenced in a study of blood T cell repertoires in COVID-19. Using immunoSEQ multiplex PCR, the repertoire was profiled, and TCRdb retains in-frame clones only, with some absent. The sample has approximately 150,000 clones; approximately 90% are singletons. The material sequenced was peripheral blood. Every receptor here comes from a human donor in a cohort sampled during active COVID-19.

V and J are TRBV28 and TRBJ2-1, with 7 bases identical to TRBD2. V lost 4 bases to trimming and J lost 6 bases; unmatched junction nucleotides: 9. Germline V CDR1 and CDR2: MDHEN, SYDVKM. The CDR3 covers 15 residues. The CDR3 DNA is TGTGCCAGCAGTTCCTATTGGACTAGTCGCAATGAGCAGTTCTTC. Encoded protein: CASSSYWTSRNEQFF.

This clone was seen a single time. The chain recombines TRBV13 with TRBJ1-1; no definite D call. Germline loops: CDR1 PRHDT, CDR2 FYEKMQ (reference sequence). V lost 0 bases to trimming and J lost 4 bases, with 6 bases between them. CDR3 length: 13 residues. CDR3 sequence: CASSLGLRTEAFF. CDR3 sequence (DNA): TGTGCCAGCAGCTTAGGGCTACGCACTGAAGCTTTCTTT. The whole variable domain, filled in from reference TRBV13 and TRBJ1-1, reads AAGVIQSPRHLIKEKRETATLKCYPIPRHDTVYWYQQGPGQDPQFLISFYEKMQSDKGSIPDRFSAQQFSDYHSELNMSSLELGDSALYFCASSLGLRTEAFFGQGTRLTVV.

The V call is TRBV7-2, the J call TRBJ1-3; D is uncertain. V was cut by 2 bases and J by 9 bases, with 8 bases left in between. In germline, CDR1 is SGHTA, CDR2 FQGNSA. CDR3 length: 12 residues. The CDR3 loop reads CASSLSVGTIYF. The CDR3, as DNA: TGTGCCAGCAGCTTAAGCGTTGGCACCATATATTTT.

This chain connects TRBV30 to TRBJ2-3; 9 bases line up with TRBD1. This CDR3 region has 14 residues. Germline loops: CDR1 GTSNPN, CDR2 SVGIG (reference sequence). V trimming: 0 bases; J trimming: 5 bases; junction bases outside the gene matches: 3. The CDR3 reads CAWSVPGQGDTQYF. The CDR3 nucleotides read TGTGCCTGGAGTGTCCCGGGACAGGGAGATACGCAGTATTTT.

The chain uses TRBV9 and TRBJ1-5; TRBD1 agrees at 9 bases. This CDR3 region has 15 residues. Germline-derived CDR1 and CDR2 are SGDLS and YYNGEE. V dropped 3 bases and J dropped 6; count of bases not matched to a gene: 7. The CDR3 here is CASSAEGQGSQPQHF. Here the CDR3 DNA reads TGTGCCAGCAGCGCAGAGGGACAGGGCTCTCAGCCCCAGCATTTT. Supplemented by reference TRBV9 and TRBJ1-5, the full variable domain reads DSGVTQTPKHLITATGQRVTLRCSPRSGDLSVYWYQQSLDQGLQFLIQYYNGEERAKGNILERFSAQQFPDLHSELNLSSLELGDSALYFCASSAEGQGSQPQHFGDGTRLSIL.

The chain links TRBV5-1 to TRBJ2-2, with 11 bases matching TRBD1. V dropped 5 bases and J dropped 5; count of bases not matched to a gene: 5. Germline values: CDR1 SGHRS, CDR2 YFSETQ. The CDR3 sequence is 15 residues long. CDR3 coding DNA: TGCGCCAGCAGGCGGACAGGGGGCCGGACCGGGGAGCTGTTTTTT. Its translation: CASRRTGGRTGELFF.

CDR3 sequence: CASSNTQQGDVYGYTF. The CDR3 coding sequence is TGTGCCAGCAGTAATACGCAACAGGGGGACGTCTATGGCTACACCTTC. The V and J genes are TRBV28 and TRBJ1-2; 8 nucleotides line up with TRBD1. The germline CDR1 and CDR2 sequences are MDHEN and SYDVKM. The ends lost 5 bases at V and 4 bases at J; junction bases unmatched: 12. The CDR3 has 16 residues.

The V and J genes are TRBV6-2 or TRBV6-3 and TRBJ1-2, with 8 positions matching TRBD1. Losses at the gene ends were 4 bases for V and 6 bases for J; bases not matched to a gene: 7. CDR3 length: 14 amino acids. Germline CDR1 MNHEY, CDR2 SVGEGT. CDR3 DNA sequence: TGTGCCAGCAGTTTCTCCGGGACAGGCGATGGCTACACCTTC. Amino acids: CASSFSGTGDGYTF.

J is TRBJ1-2 and V is TRBV3-1 (or the pseudogene TRBV3-2), with D perhaps TRBD1 (6 bases). Per the germline V gene, CDR1 is LGHDT and CDR2 is YNNKEL (reference sequence). The V end was cut by 0 bases, the J end by 7 bases, with 12 bases between. The CDR3 has 14 residues. The CDR3 loop is CASSQDRGVGGYTF. Here the CDR3 DNA reads TGTGCCAGCAGCCAAGACAGGGGAGTTGGTGGCTACACCTTC.

This chain joins TRBV2 and TRBJ1-3; D is undetermined. Trimming shortened V by 8 bases and J by 0 bases, and 5 bases separated the two germline ends. Germline V gene sequence: CDR1 SNHLY, CDR2 FYNNEI. The CDR3 extends over 12 amino acids. CDR3 in DNA: TGTGCCAGCCACTACTCTGGAAACACCATATATTTT. It is translated as CASHYSGNTIYF.

The rearrangement joins TRBV18 to TRBJ1-1; D might be TRBD1 (5 bases). Germline CDR1 KGHSH, CDR2 LQKENI. There are 15 residues in the CDR3. The ends were cut back, 3 bases at V and 2 bases at J, with 13 bases in the middle. The CDR3 here is CASSPGLGDNTEAFF. The CDR3 DNA reads as TGTGCCAGCTCACCGGGACTCGGGGACAACACTGAAGCTTTCTTT.

The chain couples TRBV6-5 to TRBJ1-1; TRBD1 is a possible D gene (5 bases). V was cut by 0 bases and J by 5 bases, with 10 bases left in between. Germline values: CDR1 MNHEY, CDR2 SVGAGI. This CDR3 has 14 residues. The CDR3 here is CASSYSDSATEAFF. CDR3 coding DNA: TGTGCCAGCAGTTACTCCGACAGCGCGACTGAAGCTTTCTTT.

The rearrangement links TRBV5-8 to TRBJ2-2, with a weak D call TRBD1 (6 bases). Germline V gene data show CDR1 as SGHTS and CDR2 as YDEGEE. The V end lost 2 bases, the J end lost 1 base, and 12 bases lay between the germline ends. This CDR3 is built from 16 residues. The CDR3 loop is CASSFLGAGNTGELFF. The CDR3 DNA sequence: TGTGCCAGCAGCTTCTTGGGGGCAGGGAACACCGGGGAGCTGTTTTTT.

This chain uses TRBV20-1 with TRBJ2-2; the match to TRBD2 covers 9 bases. The CDR3 contains 15 residues. From germline, CDR1 is DFQATT and CDR2 SNEGSKA (reference sequence). V lost 3 bases to trimming and J lost 3 bases; unmatched junction nucleotides: 5. CDR3: CSASRAGGDTGELFF. CDR3 coding DNA: TGCAGTGCTAGTCGTGCGGGGGGGGACACCGGGGAGCTGTTTTTT.